These 27 T cell receptor beta chains share one sample of origin, sequenced in a study of neoadjuvant anti-PD-1 for oral cavity cancer. Assay used: immunoSEQ multiplex PCR; TCRdb lists only in-frame clones, some missing. This table has fewer than 7,000 clones, around two thirds appearing once. The sample here was PBMCs, taken before nivolumab (anti-PD-1) treatment. Receptor source: a person aged 35-79 years with oral cavity squamous cell carcinoma.

This clone was seen a handful of times. The CDR3 DNA reads as TGTGCCAGCAGCGTAGCTTCTAGCGGGGGGTCGGGCACCGGGGAGCTGTTTTTT. Protein: CASSVASSGGSGTGELFF. The rearrangement uses TRBV9 and TRBJ2-2, with 11 bases aligning to TRBD2. The V and J ends lost 0 bases and 4 bases, in that order; junction bases with no gene match: 8. The CDR3 consists of 18 residues. The V gene's germline CDR1 is SGDLS and CDR2 YYNGEE.

This clone showed up just a few times. The chain joins TRBV6-6 to TRBJ2-4, with D possibly being TRBD1 (7 bases). The CDR3 is 16 residues long. Germline V gene lookup returns CDR1 MNHNY and CDR2 SVGAGI (reference sequence). Trimming stripped 2 bases from V and 8 bases from J, with 19 bases between. The CDR3 loop reads CASSYGGSTGTDIQYF. The CDR3 nucleotides are TGTGCCAGCAGTTACGGAGGGTCGACAGGGACTGACATTCAGTACTTC.

The V gene is TRBV11-2, the J gene TRBJ2-1; the match to TRBD1 covers 9 bases. Germline CDR1 is SGHAT and CDR2 is FQNNGV. This CDR3 is built from 15 residues. V was clipped by 5 bases and J by 0 bases; unmatched bases: 2. CDR3 nucleotides: TGTGCCAGCAGCAGACAGGGGGTCTCCTACAATGAGCAGTTCTTC. This sequence encodes CASSRQGVSYNEQFF.

This clone was seen a handful of times. The genes are TRBV6-5 and TRBJ1-2; D not certain. The CDR3 extends over 16 amino acids. Germline V gene data show CDR1 as MNHEY and CDR2 as SVGAGI. The ends were cut back, 0 bases at V and 2 bases at J, with 13 bases in the middle. CDR3 nucleotides: TGTGCCAGCAGTTACTCCGACCCGACGAAAAACTATGGCTACACCTTC. Translated, it gives CASSYSDPTKNYGYTF.

V is TRBV27 and J is TRBJ1-1; 9 bases align to TRBD1. The J segment lost 0 bases and the V segment lost 5 bases, leaving 7 bases of the junction unmatched. The CDR3 covers 16 residues. The germline gives CDR1 MNHEY, CDR2 SMNVEV (reference sequence). CDR3: CASSPGQGFMNTEAFF. CDR3 DNA: TGTGCCAGCAGTCCGGGACAGGGATTTATGAACACTGAAGCTTTCTTT.

The gene calls are TRBV6-1 and TRBJ1-2; TRBD1 is a possible D gene (6 bases). The germline CDR1 and CDR2 sequences are MNHNS and SASEGT. V was shortened by 4 bases and J by 5 bases, with 11 bases between the two germline ends. The CDR3 spans 13 residues. The CDR3 nucleotides are TGTGCCAGCAGTGCCCCAGGGGAATATGGCTACACCTTC. Its protein product is CASSAPGEYGYTF.

The V gene is TRBV11-2, the J gene TRBJ2-7; no firm D call. Germline V gene data show CDR1 as SGHAT and CDR2 as FQNNGV. This CDR3 has 13 amino acids. The germline V and J ends were trimmed by 1 base and 5 bases, with 9 bases remaining between them. The CDR3 is CASSLAPKNEQYF. The CDR3 region has the DNA TGTGCCAGCAGCTTAGCCCCAAAGAACGAGCAGTACTTC.

This clone was counted once. The chain is built from TRBV29-1 and TRBJ2-7, with 7 bases matching TRBD1. The CDR3 totals 15 residues. Germline lookup yields CDR1 SQVTM and CDR2 ANQGSEA. J was trimmed by 3 bases and V by 4 bases; bases with no gene match: 12. CDR3 in DNA: TGCAGCGTTGGGGCTACAGGGGAAATAAACTACGAGCAGTACTTC. Translating gives CSVGATGEINYEQYF.

This clone occurred a few times. The chain recombines TRBV6-9 with TRBJ1-2; weak D call: TRBD1 (5 bases). Trimming took off 4 bases at V and 9 bases at J, with 27 bases between the two ends. The length of the CDR3 is 17 residues. Germline CDR1 and CDR2: MNHGY and SVAAGI. The CDR3 region has the DNA TGTGCCAGCAGTTGCCCTGGGGCGACAGTAATTGCCGGTAGCTACACCTTC. As protein: CASSCPGATVIAGSYTF.

The V call is TRBV6-5, the J call TRBJ1-1, with a possible D match to TRBD1 (5 bases). V lost 7 bases to trimming and J lost 0 bases, with 15 bases between them. CDR3 size: 15 residues. Germline lookup yields CDR1 MNHEY and CDR2 SVGAGI. The DNA of the CDR3 is TGTGCCAGCAACCTTGACCAGGGAGTGAACACTGAAGCTTTCTTT. It codes for CASNLDQGVNTEAFF.

The rearrangement joins TRBV5-6 to TRBJ1-4; a possible D gene is TRBD1 (6 bases). Germline V gives CDR1 SGHDT, CDR2 YYEEEE. Trimming removed 4 bases from V and 4 bases from J, with 14 bases in between. The CDR3 runs to 15 residues. CDR3 residues: CASSGTRGINEKLFF. CDR3 DNA: TGTGCCAGCAGCGGGACCAGGGGTATTAATGAAAAACTGTTTTTT.

This rearrangement joins TRBV6-6 to TRBJ2-3, with a weak D call TRBD2 (6 bases). This CDR3 region has 16 residues. The V end lost 2 bases, the J end lost 5 bases, and 17 bases lay between the germline ends. In germline, CDR1 is MNHNY, CDR2 SVGAGI (reference sequence). As DNA, the CDR3 is TGTGCCAGCAGTTACCTGGGCGGGGCTTCGGGAGATACGCAGTATTTT. It specifies CASSYLGGASGDTQYF.

This rearrangement joins TRBV19 to TRBJ2-2, with 8 bases identical to TRBD1. This CDR3 region has 16 residues. V shed 3 bases, J shed 3 bases, and the junction held 6 bases outside the gene matches. CDR1 is LNHDA and CDR2 is SQIVND in the germline V gene (reference sequence). The CDR3 is CASSIPGQGDTGELFF. CDR3 in DNA: TGTGCCAGTAGTATCCCAGGACAGGGCGACACCGGGGAGCTGTTTTTT.

The rearrangement uses TRBV4-1 and TRBJ1-1; the match to TRBD1 covers 8 bases. The CDR3 length is 16 residues. The V gene's germline CDR1 is MGHRA and CDR2 YSYEKL. V was pared by 3 bases and J by 4 bases, with 10 bases of the junction left unmatched. The CDR3 nucleotides are TGCGCCAGCAGCCATTACAGGGGGGGCTTGGGCACTGAAGCTTTCTTT. Its protein product is CASSHYRGGLGTEAFF.

This clone was found once. J is TRBJ2-1 and V is TRBV7-2; D not resolved. Per the germline V gene, CDR1 is SGHTA and CDR2 is FQGNSA. Trimming cost V 5 bases and J 3 bases, with 11 bases left between them. This CDR3 is 14 amino acids long. CDR3 sequence reads: CASSLRTDYNEQFF. The CDR3 nucleotides read TGTGCCAGCAGCCTCCGGACGGACTACAATGAGCAGTTCTTC.

The chain recombines TRBV30 with TRBJ2-7; 7 nucleotides agree with TRBD1. The CDR3 runs to 15 residues. Germline trimming cut 0 bases from V and 0 bases from J; bases unmatched to any gene: 5. Per the germline V gene, CDR1 is GTSNPN and CDR2 is SVGIG (reference sequence). The CDR3 DNA reads TGTGCCTGGAGTGTCCGGGGACAGAACTCCTACGAGCAGTACTTC. It codes for CAWSVRGQNSYEQYF.

The chain couples TRBV4-3 to TRBJ2-7, with TRBD2 identical over 10 bases. Germline CDR1 and CDR2: LGHNA and YSLEER. The CDR3 runs to 17 residues. The V gene end was trimmed by 0 bases and the J gene end by 0 bases; junction bases not matched to a gene: 5. The CDR3, as DNA: TGCGCCAGCAGCCAAGAACACCTAGCGGGGGCCTCCTACGAGCAGTACTTC. This sequence encodes CASSQEHLAGASYEQYF.

The CDR3 DNA reads TGCGCCAGCAATTTCGGGGACACAGATACGCAGTATTTT. Translation gives CASNFGDTDTQYF. The chain employs TRBV5-1 and TRBJ2-3; TRBD2 might be the D (5 bases). Germline lookup yields CDR1 SGHRS and CDR2 YFSETQ. Deletions cut 6 bases from V and 2 bases from J, with 10 bases between. CDR3 length equals 13 residues.

V is TRBV27 and J is TRBJ2-5, with D possibly being TRBD1 or TRBD2 (6 bases each). The CDR3 is 15 amino acids. Germline-derived CDR1 and CDR2 are MNHEY and SMNVEV (reference sequence). Trimming shortened V by 4 bases and J by 5 bases, and 17 bases separated the two germline ends. As DNA, the CDR3 is TGTGCCAGCAGTTCCGAGGAAGGGGGGCAGGAGACCCAGTACTTC. Amino acids: CASSSEEGGQETQYF.

This chain connects TRBV10-1 to TRBJ1-2, with D hard to call. The CDR3 totals 15 residues. The V and J ends lost 0 bases and 1 base respectively, with 9 bases between them. Germline values: CDR1 WNHNN, CDR2 SYGVQD (reference sequence). Here the CDR3 reads CASSESKDFNYGYTF. For the CDR3, the DNA is TGCGCCAGCAGTGAGTCGAAGGATTTTAACTATGGCTACACCTTC.

This rearrangement joins TRBV12-5 to TRBJ1-2; D possibly corresponds to TRBD1 (5 bases). Germline V gives CDR1 LGHNT, CDR2 FRNRAP. This CDR3 is built from 15 residues. V was cut by 1 base and J by 6 bases, with 15 bases left in between. The CDR3 loop is CASGLATTGSNGYTF. CDR3 nucleotide sequence: TGTGCTAGTGGTTTGGCTACCACAGGTTCGAATGGCTACACCTTC.

The rearrangement joins TRBV4-3 to TRBJ1-4; the match to TRBD1 covers 9 bases. Germline assignment: CDR1 LGHNA and CDR2 YSLEER. Trimming at V came to 2 bases and at J to 7 bases, leaving 8 bases not matched to a gene. This CDR3 is 16 amino acids long. The CDR3 spells CASSQSGQGLGEKLFF. DNA for the CDR3: TGCGCCAGCAGCCAATCAGGACAGGGGCTCGGTGAAAAACTGTTTTTT.

The chain combines TRBV5-1 with TRBJ1-5; D unresolved. V was cut by 0 bases and J by 3 bases, with 7 bases left in between. The CDR3 has 14 residues. Germline CDR1 is SGHRS and CDR2 is YFSETQ. The CDR3 coding sequence is TGCGCCAGCAGCTTGGCTGGTTCCAATCAGCCCCAGCATTTT. Its protein is CASSLAGSNQPQHF. The entire variable domain, with the rest obtained from reference TRBV5-1 and TRBJ1-5, is as follows: KAGVTQTPRYLIKTRGQQVTLSCSPISGHRSVSWYQQTPGQGLQFLFEYFSETQRNKGNFPGRFSGRQFSNSRSEMNVSTLELGDSALYLCASSLAGSNQPQHFGDGTRLSIL.

The chain has TRBV2 and TRBJ2-7; no reliable D call. V was pared by 5 bases and J by 3 bases, with 8 bases between. The germline CDR1 and CDR2 sequences are SNHLY and FYNNEI. There are 12 residues in the CDR3. CDR3 amino acids: CASSILFYEQYF. In DNA form, the CDR3 reads TGTGCCAGCAGTATTCTCTTCTACGAGCAGTACTTC.

This clone was seen more than once but under ten times. V and J are TRBV7-6 and TRBJ2-5; D may match TRBD1 or TRBD2 (5 bases each). Trimming shortened V by 0 bases and J by 2 bases, and 7 bases separated the two germline ends. CDR3 length: 14 amino acids. Germline V CDR1 and CDR2: SGHVS, FNYEAQ. CDR3 nucleotide sequence: TGTGCCAGCAGCTTAGCGTGGGGGCAAGAGACCCAGTACTTC. Translating it yields CASSLAWGQETQYF.

The V call is TRBV30, the J call TRBJ1-1; TRBD1 agrees at 7 bases. With 3 bases clipped from V and 11 bases from J, the junction kept 12 bases outside the gene matches. The germline V gene has CDR1 GTSNPN and CDR2 SVGIG (reference sequence). CDR3 length equals 13 residues. Written as DNA, the CDR3 is TGTGCCTGGAGCCGGGACAGACGGGGGGAGGCTTTCTTT. Its protein is CAWSRDRRGEAFF.

The chain combines TRBV27 with TRBJ2-7; 7 nucleotides align to TRBD1. The CDR3 totals 13 residues. The J segment lost 4 bases and the V segment lost 4 bases, leaving 4 bases of the junction unmatched. Per germline, CDR1 MNHEY and CDR2 SMNVEV (reference sequence). CDR3 sequence reads: CASSSGQPYEQYF. The CDR3 coding sequence is TGTGCCAGCAGTTCGGGACAGCCGTACGAGCAGTACTTC.